This T cell receptor (beta chain) was retrieved from a study of beta chain features in type 1 diabetes. The overall study: No age, gender or cell yield differences were seen between patients and healthy donors. Examination spanned around 110 million sorted cells from all samples.

This clone appeared a few times. The same CDR3 arises from other DNA sequences in this sample as well. Germline CDR1 is SNHLY and CDR2 is FYNNEI. The CDR3 has 12 amino acids. Trimming left V 2 bases short and J 5 bases short, with 6 bases between. The whole isolated RNA underwent reverse transcription, so sequencing captured expressed TCRB transcripts. There were approximately 3.5 million reads on average in the naive, central memory and regulatory T cell samples. The assay was immunoSEQ multiplex PCR, and TCRdb's table has in-frame clones only and misses some. Of 310,000 or so clones in the sample, about 10% are singletons; the top ten hold 0.015%. It was via CD45RO/CCR7/CD25/CD127/CD95/CD27 that CD4+ naive, central memory, regulatory and stem cell-like memory cells were sorted.

What was sequenced was naive CD4+ T cells from blood. The V call is TRBV2, the J call TRBJ2-5, with a tentative D call TRBD1 (6 bases). The receptor was isolated from a woman in her twenties or thirties in good health. Here the CDR3 reads CASSEQGETQYF. The CDR3 bases are TGTGCCAGCAGTGAACAGGGGGAGACCCAGTACTTC.